Below are 19 T cell receptor beta chains sequenced from a single sample in a study of naive and memory T cell subsets. The beta constant-region primer was an equimolar mix of two oligonucleotides covering TRBC1 and TRBC2. TCRdb analysed the UMI-ligation and nested PCR reads with MiXCR anew, one entry per CDR3 protein. The repertoire has 65,000 to 85,000 distinct CDR3 sequences, under 15% of them found once; the top ten carry about 0.93%. Specimen: central memory CD4+ T cells from blood. The receptor source for this set is a human donor in good health.

This clonotype was detected many times. The V gene is TRBV2, the J gene TRBJ2-1; D may be TRBD2 (5 bases). The CDR3 is 13 residues long. The V end lost 4 bases, the J end lost 6 bases, and 10 bases lay between the germline ends. Germline values: CDR1 SNHLY, CDR2 FYNNEI. CDR3: CASSVLGSNEQFF. The CDR3 DNA is TGTGCCAGCAGTGTACTAGGTAGCAATGAGCAGTTCTTC.

The chain employs TRBV7-2 and TRBJ1-3; D not certain. Germline CDR1 and CDR2: SGHTA and FQGNSA. Trimming removed 5 bases at V and 0 bases at J, with 11 bases between. The CDR3 is 15 amino acids. The CDR3 spells CASSLQGLSGNTIYF. The CDR3 region has the DNA TGTGCCAGCAGCCTACAAGGACTCTCTGGAAACACCATATATTTT.

This clonotype was recorded many times. This chain joins TRBV4-1 and TRBJ2-3; TRBD1 aligns across 12 bases. V lost 4 bases to trimming and J lost 4 bases; unmatched junction nucleotides: 9. Germline CDR1 is MGHRA and CDR2 is YSYEKL. The CDR3 has 17 amino acids. The CDR3 DNA reads TGCGCCAGCAGCCTCGTACTCGGGACAGGGGGCGCAGATACGCAGTATTTT. This translates into CASSLVLGTGGADTQYF.

This clonotype was recorded at least ten times. The chain carries TRBV15 and TRBJ1-3; TRBD1 might be the D (5 bases). With 1 base removed from V and 1 base from J, the gap between germline ends came to 8 bases. CDR3 size: 15 residues. Germline V gene data show CDR1 as LNHNV and CDR2 as YYDKDF (reference sequence). DNA of the CDR3: TGTGCCACCAGCAGAGTCGGGGGATCTGGAAACACCATATATTTT. This codes for CATSRVGGSGNTIYF.

This clonotype has just a few counts. The CDR3 spells CSAEGPREMGYEQYF. In DNA form, the CDR3 reads TGCAGCGCTGAGGGGCCGAGGGAGATGGGCTACGAGCAGTACTTC. The rearrangement uses TRBV29-1 and TRBJ2-7; D might be TRBD1 or TRBD2, each matching 5 bases. Germline-derived CDR1 and CDR2 are SQVTM and ANQGSEA. The CDR3 is made up of 15 amino acids. V dropped 7 bases and J dropped 3 bases, with 22 bases sitting between them.

There are a few counts of this clonotype. V is TRBV24-1 and J is TRBJ2-5; TRBD2 agrees at 9 bases. The CDR3 has 16 residues. The ends lost 4 bases at V and 4 bases at J; junction bases unmatched: 9. Germline lookup yields CDR1 KGHDR and CDR2 SFDVKD. CDR3 nucleotides: TGTGCCACCAGTGACTCCTCGCGGGGGGGGTCAGAGACCCAGTACTTC. This codes for CATSDSSRGGSETQYF.

The CDR3 sequence: CASSSLITGLGETTDTQYF. As DNA, the CDR3 is TGTGCCAGCAGCTCATTAATAACGGGACTTGGCGAAACCACAGATACGCAGTATTTT. The chain carries TRBV7-8 and TRBJ2-3; D possibly corresponds to TRBD2 (6 bases). This CDR3 region has 19 residues. Trimming removed 4 bases from V and 2 bases from J, with 25 bases in between. CDR1 is SGHVS, CDR2 FQNEAQ, per germline. The full variable domain, completed using reference TRBV7-8 and TRBJ2-3, is GAGVSQSPRYKVAKRGQDVALRCDPISGHVSLFWYQQALGQGPEFLTYFQNEAQLDKSGLPSDRFFAERPEGSVSTLKIQRTQQEDSAVYLCASSSLITGLGETTDTQYFGPGTRLTVL.

The chain recombines TRBV6-5 with TRBJ2-1; D gene unclear. Per the germline V gene, CDR1 is MNHEY and CDR2 is SVGAGI. The CDR3 length is 15 residues. V was shortened by 2 bases and J by 9 bases, with 17 bases between the two germline ends. The CDR3 region has the DNA TGTGCCAGCAGTTACGATCTGCGAAAGGGCGCTGAGCAGTTCTTC. This encodes CASSYDLRKGAEQFF.

This clonotype has just a few counts. This chain links TRBV5-1 with TRBJ2-5, with a weak D call TRBD2 (6 bases). CDR1 and CDR2 (germline): SGHRS, YFSETQ. This CDR3 region has 12 residues. Trimming pared 9 bases from V and 4 bases from J, leaving 13 bases between. The CDR3 region is CAIPGSLETQYF. The CDR3 DNA reads TGCGCCATCCCCGGGAGTCTAGAGACCCAGTACTTC.

Details on this clonotype: A much larger clonotype is one base distant, so this may be a read error. This chain connects TRBV6-6 to TRBJ1-5; D uncertain. Trimming removed 5 bases at V and 4 bases at J, with 6 bases between. The CDR3 is 12 amino acids. Germline V lookup: CDR1 MNHNY, CDR2 SVGAGI (reference sequence). For the CDR3, the DNA is TGTGCCAGCAGTACCGGAAATCAGCCCCAGCATTTT. Translated: CASSTGNQPQHF.

This clonotype was picked up a small number of times. The chain is built from TRBV7-6 and TRBJ2-2, with D perhaps assigned TRBD1 or TRBD2 (5 bases each). This CDR3 has 14 amino acids. Germline V gene lookup returns CDR1 SGHVS and CDR2 FNYEAQ. CDR3 protein: CATRRGEKTGELFF. CDR3 DNA: TGTGCTACTCGTCGAGGGGAAAAAACCGGGGAGCTGTTTTTT.

This clonotype was detected a few times. The gene calls are TRBV20-1 and TRBJ1-1; possibly TRBD1 for D (5 bases). Germline assignment: CDR1 DFQATT and CDR2 SNEGSKA (reference sequence). V dropped 3 bases and J dropped 0 bases, with 11 bases sitting between them. The CDR3 spans 14 residues. In nucleotides, the CDR3 is TGCAGTGCTAGCATCGGACATATGAACACTGAAGCTTTCTTT. Translated: CSASIGHMNTEAFF.

This clonotype was found a few times. CDR3 coding DNA: TGCGCCAGCAGTGAGTCACCGGGTGGAGATACGCAGTATTTT. Translated, it gives CASSESPGGDTQYF. The chain uses TRBV10-1 and TRBJ2-3; no clear D gene. CDR1 is WNHNN and CDR2 is SYGVQD in the germline V gene (reference sequence). Deletions cut 0 bases from V and 5 bases from J, with 9 bases between. The CDR3 has 14 amino acids.

In regard to this clonotype: This could be a read error, since a much larger clone is one nucleotide away. The chain joins TRBV19 to TRBJ2-3, with TRBD2 matching 7 bases. This CDR3 spans 14 amino acids. V lost 1 base, J lost 5 bases, and 3 bases stayed unmatched. CDR1 LNHDA and CDR2 SQIVND come from the germline V gene (reference sequence). CDR3 DNA: TGTGCCAGTAGTATAGCGGGAGGAATAGATACGCAGTATTTT. It codes for CASSIAGGIDTQYF.

This clonotype came up many times. The gene calls are TRBV4-3 and TRBJ2-1; 9 positions agree with TRBD2. The ends lost 0 bases at V and 7 bases at J; junction bases unmatched: 13. The germline CDR1 and CDR2 sequences are LGHNA and YSLEER. The CDR3 extends over 18 amino acids. The CDR3 reads CASSQDGAGGPYGNEQFF. CDR3 nucleotides: TGCGCCAGCAGCCAAGACGGGGCGGGAGGGCCGTATGGTAATGAGCAGTTCTTC.

The CDR3, as DNA: TGCGCCAGCAGCCCACGGGACAGGGCCAACACTGAAGCTTTCTTT. Encoded protein: CASSPRDRANTEAFF. The chain links TRBV5-1 to TRBJ1-1; 9 nucleotides align to TRBD1. This CDR3 contains 15 residues. J lost 2 bases, V lost 4 bases, and 6 bases had no gene match. Germline V CDR1 and CDR2: SGHRS, YFSETQ.

This clonotype occurred many times. The V call is TRBV6-1, the J call TRBJ2-7; D is possibly TRBD1 (6 bases). The CDR3 spans 21 residues. Trimming took off 8 bases at V and 7 bases at J, with 42 bases between the two ends. CDR1 is MNHNS, CDR2 SASEGT, per germline. The CDR3 DNA reads TGTGCCAGCGCCCGAGTAGATTACAGGGATGTCCTAAACGCGGCGTTCCGAGAGCAGTACTTC. Amino acids: CASARVDYRDVLNAAFREQYF.

This chain uses TRBV24-1 with TRBJ2-3, with TRBD1 matching over 7 bases. Germline CDR1 is KGHDR and CDR2 is SFDVKD. V trimming: 2 bases; J trimming: 1 base; junction bases outside the gene matches: 2. The CDR3 extends over 15 amino acids. The CDR3 protein is CATSDSGTGTDTQYF. The CDR3 region has the DNA TGTGCCACCAGTGATTCCGGGACAGGCACAGATACGCAGTATTTT.

This clonotype was seen at least ten times. The chain has TRBV10-3 and TRBJ2-1; D is undetermined. V lost 2 bases and J 7 bases, leaving 6 bases between the germline ends. The CDR3 is 12 residues long. Germline CDR1 reads ENHRY; CDR2 reads SYGVKD. This CDR3 is CAISERGNEQFF. DNA for the CDR3: TGTGCCATCAGTGAGCGCGGAAATGAGCAGTTCTTC.